This entry lists 29 T cell receptor beta chains sequenced from one sample in a study of cytomegalovirus exposure and HLA in healthy donors. The primer mix had 60 Vbeta and 13 Jbeta primers. The data were produced by immunoSEQ multiplex PCR, yet TCRdb's version contains in-frame clones alone and is incomplete. Among around 110,000 clones, 60% to 70% were seen once, and the ten largest hold 8.5% to 9.5%. Sequences were obtained from PBMCs. The origin of the receptors is a woman aged 40 to 49 in good health and CMV-seropositive.

This sequence joins TRBV16 and TRBJ2-5; 8 bases are a match to TRBD1. The CDR3 loop spans 14 amino acids. CDR1 KGHSY and CDR2 FQNENV come from the germline V gene. The junction had 7 bases not matched to a gene; V was cut back by 5 bases and J by 5 bases. Here the CDR3 reads CASSRQGSLETQYF. In DNA form, the CDR3 reads TGTGCCAGCAGCAGACAGGGGTCCCTGGAGACCCAGTACTTC.

This chain uses TRBV5-1 with TRBJ1-5; maybe TRBD1 (6 bases). Per the germline V gene, CDR1 is SGHRS and CDR2 is YFSETQ. CDR3 length: 15 amino acids. V gave up 0 bases and J gave up 5 bases, with 12 bases separating them. Written as DNA, the CDR3 is TGCGCCAGCAGCTTGGAGGGGGGGACTTATCAGCCCCAGCATTTT. It codes for CASSLEGGTYQPQHF.

This chain uses TRBV19 with TRBJ2-2; no reliable D call. The CDR3 has 13 residues. CDR1 is LNHDA, CDR2 SQIVND, per germline (reference sequence). The ends were cut back, 6 bases at V and 6 bases at J, with 11 bases in the middle. CDR3: CASRARGAGELFF. Here the CDR3 DNA reads TGTGCCAGTAGGGCTAGAGGAGCCGGGGAGCTGTTTTTT.

J is TRBJ1-1 and V is TRBV10-3; 7 nucleotides match TRBD1. J was trimmed by 0 bases and V by 7 bases; bases with no gene match: 5. This CDR3 comprises 14 residues. Per germline, CDR1 ENHRY and CDR2 SYGVKD. DNA of the CDR3: TGTGCCATCAACCAACAGGGGATGAACACTGAAGCTTTCTTT. It is translated as CAINQQGMNTEAFF.

This chain uses TRBV29-1 with TRBJ2-3; D is undetermined. CDR1 is SQVTM and CDR2 is ANQGSEA in the germline V gene. This CDR3 contains 14 residues. V lost 0 bases and J 4 bases, leaving 11 bases between the germline ends. The CDR3 DNA reads as TGCAGCGTTGAAGATCTTCAGATCGCAGATACGCAGTATTTT. The encoded protein is CSVEDLQIADTQYF.

The chain joins TRBV29-1 to TRBJ2-3; D may be TRBD2 (6 bases). The CDR3 has 17 amino acids. Trimming shortened V by 3 bases and J by 0 bases, and 19 bases separated the two germline ends. The germline V gene has CDR1 SQVTM and CDR2 ANQGSEA. For the CDR3, the DNA is TGCAGCGTTGATTGGCGGGATCGGCCATGGAGCACAGATACGCAGTATTTT. This codes for CSVDWRDRPWSTDTQYF.

This clone turned up a few times. The J gene is TRBJ2-7, the V gene TRBV4-1; 8 bases match TRBD2. V trimming: 4 bases; J trimming: 2 bases; junction bases outside the gene matches: 10. CDR1 MGHRA and CDR2 YSYEKL come from the germline V gene. This CDR3 comprises 16 residues. CDR3 nucleotide sequence: TGCGCCAGCAGCCCCCCCGGGGCGGGAGGTGCCTACGAGCAGTACTTC. This sequence encodes CASSPPGAGGAYEQYF.

This clone was seen only a few times. The V call is TRBV5-1, the J call TRBJ2-7; 9 positions match TRBD1. CDR3 length equals 16 residues. CDR1 SGHRS and CDR2 YFSETQ come from the germline V gene. Germline trimming cut 2 bases from V and 2 bases from J; bases unmatched to any gene: 8. This CDR3 reads CASSFPETGGTYEQYF. The CDR3, as DNA: TGCGCCAGCAGCTTCCCCGAGACAGGGGGTACCTACGAGCAGTACTTC.

This chain links TRBV5-1 with TRBJ2-7; D might be TRBD2 (5 bases). V was trimmed by 0 bases and J by 5 bases, leaving 12 bases between them. Germline CDR1 reads SGHRS; CDR2 reads YFSETQ. The CDR3 totals 14 residues. CDR3 in DNA: TGCGCCAGCAGCTTGGACGTGAGGGTTAACGAGCAGTACTTC. Translated, it gives CASSLDVRVNEQYF.

The J gene is TRBJ2-5, the V gene TRBV4-1, with no clear D. Germline values: CDR1 MGHRA, CDR2 YSYEKL. This CDR3 is 12 amino acids long. Between the trimmed V and J ends, which lost 3 bases and 7 bases, there was a span of 9 bases. CDR3 DNA sequence: TGCGCCAGCAGCCACCCGCTAGGGACCCAGTACTTC. As protein: CASSHPLGTQYF.

The chain combines TRBV5-4 with TRBJ2-2; 10 nucleotides line up with TRBD2. Germline CDR1 and CDR2: SGHNT and YYREEE (reference sequence). V dropped 4 bases and J dropped 2; count of bases not matched to a gene: 5. The CDR3 runs to 16 residues. CDR3 nucleotide sequence: TGTGCCAGCAGCGAGGGACTAGCGCTAAACACCGGGGAGCTGTTTTTT. This sequence encodes CASSEGLALNTGELFF.

This chain connects TRBV29-1 to TRBJ2-7, with 7 bases aligning to TRBD1. J was trimmed by 0 bases and V by 1 base; bases with no gene match: 9. Germline CDR1 SQVTM, CDR2 ANQGSEA. CDR3 length: 16 amino acids. The CDR3 loop is CSVEGIDRANSYEQYF. The CDR3 coding sequence is TGCAGCGTTGAAGGGATCGACAGGGCGAACTCCTACGAGCAGTACTTC.

This sequence joins TRBV29-1 and TRBJ1-5; TRBD1 matches at 11 bases. The CDR3 runs to 15 residues. Per germline, CDR1 SQVTM and CDR2 ANQGSEA. The junction had 9 bases not matched to a gene; V was cut back by 6 bases and J by 5 bases. This CDR3 reads CSVADRGRADQPQHF. The CDR3 bases are TGCAGCGTCGCGGACAGGGGGCGAGCGGATCAGCCCCAGCATTTT.

On this clone: Other DNA sequences in this sample translate to the same CDR3. The chain employs TRBV19 and TRBJ2-2, with a possible D match to TRBD1 (6 bases). CDR3 length equals 15 residues. From germline, CDR1 is LNHDA and CDR2 SQIVND (reference sequence). Trimming took off 4 bases at V and 1 base at J, with 10 bases between the two ends. CDR3 amino acids: CASSTGTMNTGELFF. The DNA of the CDR3 is TGTGCCAGTAGTACCGGGACAATGAACACCGGGGAGCTGTTTTTT.

V usage is TRBV2 and J usage is TRBJ1-2; D call uncertain. CDR1 and CDR2 (germline): SNHLY, FYNNEI. The CDR3 extends over 12 amino acids. With 7 bases removed from V and 4 bases from J, the gap between germline ends came to 10 bases. The CDR3 nucleotides are TGTGCCAGCAAGGAGAATACCTATGGCTACACCTTC. It codes for CASKENTYGYTF.

This rearrangement joins TRBV7-6 to TRBJ1-5; tentative D call: TRBD1 (5 bases). The germline CDR1 and CDR2 sequences are SGHVS and FNYEAQ. V gave up 1 base and J gave up 3 bases, with 10 bases separating them. The CDR3 covers 15 residues. The CDR3, as DNA: TGTGCCAGCAGCTTAGTGGGGGGATTCAATCAGCCCCAGCATTTT. Translation gives CASSLVGGFNQPQHF.

The genes are TRBV16 and TRBJ2-1; a weak D match, TRBD1 (5 bases). In germline, CDR1 is KGHSY, CDR2 FQNENV. V dropped 8 bases and J dropped 8 bases, with 13 bases sitting between them. The CDR3 is 12 residues long. In nucleotides, the CDR3 is TGTGCCAGCCGAATAGGGGTCGATGAGCAGTTCTTC. Amino acids: CASRIGVDEQFF.

The J gene is TRBJ1-6, the V gene TRBV6-5; D gene uncertain. Trimming removed 8 bases at V and 4 bases at J, with 15 bases between. The germline gives CDR1 MNHEY, CDR2 SVGAGI. The CDR3 has 15 amino acids. CDR3 sequence (DNA): TGTGCCAGCGAGTCAATGGGCAGTTATAATTCACCCCTCCACTTT. As protein: CASESMGSYNSPLHF.

V is TRBV4-3 and J is TRBJ2-7, with D possibly matching TRBD2 (6 bases). CDR3 size: 15 residues. Germline V gene lookup returns CDR1 LGHNA and CDR2 YSLEER. With 0 bases removed from V and 1 base from J, the gap between germline ends came to 10 bases. CDR3 in amino acids: CASSQEAGRSYEQYF. For the CDR3, the DNA is TGCGCCAGCAGCCAAGAGGCGGGAAGATCCTACGAGCAGTACTTC.

The chain employs TRBV19 and TRBJ1-5, with TRBD1 as a possible D gene (6 bases). The germline gives CDR1 LNHDA, CDR2 SQIVND (reference sequence). The V gene lost 1 base and the J gene lost 4 bases, with 11 bases spanning the gap. The CDR3 spans 15 residues. DNA of the CDR3: TGTGCCAGTAGTATAGCCCGGGACACTAATCAGCCCCAGCATTTT. Protein product: CASSIARDTNQPQHF.

This clone was observed a few times. V is TRBV29-1 and J is TRBJ1-1, with a weak D call TRBD1 (5 bases). Germline V lookup: CDR1 SQVTM, CDR2 ANQGSEA. The CDR3 length is 14 residues. Trimming cost V 6 bases and J 4 bases, with 18 bases left between them. CDR3: CSVTLWGVRTEAFF. For the CDR3, the DNA is TGCAGCGTGACCCTCTGGGGGGTCCGCACTGAAGCTTTCTTT.

This clone came up a few times. This chain joins TRBV7-9 and TRBJ1-2; maybe TRBD1 (6 bases). Germline values: CDR1 SEHNR, CDR2 FQNEAQ (reference sequence). The CDR3 is made up of 13 amino acids. V was shortened by 3 bases and J by 2 bases, with 7 bases between the two germline ends. CDR3 amino acids: CASSFGQNYGYTF. The CDR3 DNA reads TGTGCCAGCAGCTTCGGACAGAACTATGGCTACACCTTC.

V gene TRBV25-1 combines with J gene TRBJ2-3; 7 bases agree with TRBD1. Losses at the gene ends were 3 bases for V and 4 bases for J; bases not matched to a gene: 10. CDR1 is MGHDK, CDR2 SYGVNS, per germline. The CDR3 covers 16 residues. CDR3 bases: TGTGCCAGCAGTGACTTGTTACAGGGGATGGCAGATACGCAGTATTTT. It yields the protein CASSDLLQGMADTQYF.

The V call is TRBV30, the J call TRBJ2-1; 7 bases match TRBD2. The germline gives CDR1 GTSNPN, CDR2 SVGIG (reference sequence). The CDR3 is 15 residues long. V trimming: 0 bases; J trimming: 3 bases; junction bases outside the gene matches: 5. The CDR3 DNA is TGTGCCTGGAGTGTACAACTAGCGAACTACAATGAGCAGTTCTTC. Residues: CAWSVQLANYNEQFF.

The J gene is TRBJ2-2, the V gene TRBV20-1; D gene unclear. This CDR3 has 11 residues. The germline CDR1 and CDR2 sequences are DFQATT and SNEGSKA (reference sequence). The germline V and J ends were trimmed by 3 bases and 7 bases, with 6 bases remaining between them. The CDR3 spells CSARSHGELFF. The CDR3 nucleotides are TGCAGTGCTAGGTCCCACGGGGAGCTGTTTTTT.

This clone has only a few counts. This chain links TRBV6-5 with TRBJ2-1; 11 bases are a match to TRBD2. Germline V gene data show CDR1 as MNHEY and CDR2 as SVGAGI. This CDR3 comprises 14 residues. Losses at the gene ends were 8 bases for V and 12 bases for J; bases not matched to a gene: 12. CDR3 sequence reads: CASGTSGRTMVQFF. The CDR3 region has the DNA TGTGCCAGCGGTACTAGCGGGAGAACAATGGTGCAGTTCTTC.

This clone was detected a few times. This chain uses TRBV5-4 with TRBJ2-7; the D is unclear. CDR1 is SGHNT and CDR2 is YYREEE in the germline V gene (reference sequence). Deletions cut 3 bases from V and 2 bases from J, with 15 bases between. CDR3 length equals 15 residues. CDR3 residues: CASSSYSVPPYEQYF. The DNA of the CDR3 is TGTGCCAGCAGCTCCTACTCCGTTCCCCCCTACGAGCAGTACTTC.

The V and J genes are TRBV30 and TRBJ1-2, with D perhaps matching TRBD1 (5 bases). This CDR3 is 13 amino acids long. CDR1 is GTSNPN and CDR2 is SVGIG in the germline V gene (reference sequence). Trimming removed 1 base from V and 6 bases from J, with 12 bases in between. CDR3 bases: TGTGCCTGGAGTGGTGAAAGGGGCCATGGCTACACCTTC. Its protein is CAWSGERGHGYTF.

The gene calls are TRBV28 and TRBJ1-1; TRBD1 matches 8 bases. Unmatched junction bases numbered 12, after V lost 4 bases and J lost 5 bases. Per germline, CDR1 MDHEN and CDR2 SYDVKM. The CDR3 is made up of 16 amino acids. The CDR3 region is CASSSGQAGIRTEAFF. Here the CDR3 DNA reads TGTGCCAGCAGTTCGGGACAGGCGGGGATTAGGACTGAAGCTTTCTTT.